This TCR beta chain was identified during a study of blood T cell repertoires in COVID-19. Study in general: COVID-19 samples, acute and convalescent, were from the United States, Italy and Spain. Nucleic acid was either cDNA or gDNA, and it came from T cells, B-cell-depleted T cells, or PBMCs.

In the authors' methods: Amplification with reference gene primers provided the estimates of nucleated cell counts. The assay was immunoSEQ multiplex PCR, and TCRdb's table has in-frame clones only and misses some. D and trimming come from the DNA, and the V and J calls and clone size come from that table. The table has just over 150,000 clones, 85% seen once; the top ten hold 3% to 4%. With 4 bases removed from V and 1 base from J, the gap between germline ends came to 12 bases. The CDR3 is 15 residues long. Germline loops: CDR1 SGHRS, CDR2 YFSETQ. The chain combines TRBV5-1 with TRBJ2-1, with D possibly matching TRBD2 (6 bases). This receptor was taken from a human donor with acute or convalescent COVID-19. The donor label of this sample is uncertain. Sequenced: peripheral blood. DNA of the CDR3: TGCGCCAGCAGCACCCGGGACTTATCCTACAATGAGCAGTTCTTC. Protein sequence: CASSTRDLSYNEQFF.